Listed below are T cell receptor beta chains from one sample, sequenced in a study of beta chain features in type 1 diabetes. The protocol was immunoSEQ multiplex PCR, while the TCRdb copy is restricted to in-frame clones and leaves out a portion. The top ten clones hold roughly 0.014% of a sample with roughly 350,000 clones, roughly 9.6% of them seen once. The material sequenced was naive CD4+ T cells from blood. These receptor sequences come from a woman aged 25 to 39 in good health. CDR3s include the opening cysteine and the closing phenylalanine or tryptophan. A D gene is named only where the DNA matches it firmly. Rows may omit the clone size; those that give it use once, few, many or a size class.

D	size	V	J	DNA	CDR3
TRBD2	.	TRBV19	TRBJ2-7	TGTGCCAGTAGTACATTAGCGGGAGGGCCGACTTACGAGCAGTACTTC	CASSTLAGGPTYEQYF
.	.	TRBV29-1	TRBJ2-3	TGCAGCGTTGAAGATCTGGGCTCGAGCACAGATACGCAGTATTTT	CSVEDLGSSTDTQYF
TRBD2	.	TRBV14	TRBJ2-1	TGTGCCAGCAGCCAATCACCAGCGGGAATATACAATGAGCAGTTCTTC	CASSQSPAGIYNEQFF
.	.	TRBV9	TRBJ2-3	TGTGCCAGCAGCGTAGCTACCGCCTCGGATACGCAGTATTTT	CASSVATASDTQYF
TRBD2	few	TRBV10-3	TRBJ2-7	TGTGCCATCAGTACCTTAGCGGGAGGGCCAAAAGAGCAGTACTTC	CAISTLAGGPKEQYF
TRBD1	few	TRBV5-1	TRBJ2-7	TGCGCCAGCAGCGGTGGGACAGCCCCCTACGAGCAGTACTTC	CASSGGTAPYEQYF
TRBD2	.	TRBV7-9	TRBJ2-7	TGTGCCAGCAGCCCTGGACTAGCGGCGTACGAGCAGTACTTC	CASSPGLAAYEQYF
TRBD1	few	TRBV4-3	TRBJ1-2	TGCGCCAGCAGCCAAGATCCAGGGGGCTCTGGCTACACCTTC	CASSQDPGGSGYTF
.	few	TRBV30	TRBJ2-1	TGTGCCTGGTCACGTGGCACCCCCTACAATGAGCAGTTCTTC	CAWSRGTPYNEQFF
.	.	TRBV7-2	TRBJ2-1	TGTGCCAGCAGGCGCGGTTCCTACAATGAGCAGTTCTTC	CASRRGSYNEQFF
TRBD1	.	TRBV5-1	TRBJ2-3	TGCGCCAGCAGCCCCGGACAGGAGGGCACAGATACGCAGTATTTT	CASSPGQEGTDTQYF
.	few	TRBV9	TRBJ1-5	TGTGCCAGCAGCTCCGACAGGTCCGCCAATCAGCCCCAGCATTTT	CASSSDRSANQPQHF
TRBD1	.	TRBV30	TRBJ1-2	TGTGCCTGGACCGGACAGGGATATGGCTACACCTTC	CAWTGQGYGYTF
TRBD1	.	TRBV6-1	TRBJ1-5	TGTGCCAGCAGTTTGGGACAGGCTTCCAATCAGCCCCAGCATTTT	CASSLGQASNQPQHF
.	few	TRBV9	TRBJ1-5	TGTGCCAGCAGCGTGTCCGGGTACAATCAGCCCCAGCATTTT	CASSVSGYNQPQHF
TRBD2	few	TRBV5-4	TRBJ2-3	TGTGCCAGCAGCGGGGGACTAGCGGGAGTGGGCACAGATACGCAGTATTTT	CASSGGLAGVGTDTQYF
.	.	TRBV9	TRBJ2-1	TGTGCCAGCAGCACAGGGTCCTACAATGAGCAGTTCTTC	CASSTGSYNEQFF
TRBD1	.	TRBV10-3	TRBJ2-5	TGTGCCATCAGTGATCCCGGGACAGGAGGGCAAGAGACCCAGTACTTC	CAISDPGTGGQETQYF
TRBD1	.	TRBV18	TRBJ2-7	TGTGCCAGCTCACCACCGGGCGACAGGGGCTCCTACGAGCAGTACTTC	CASSPPGDRGSYEQYF
TRBD1	few	TRBV7-2	TRBJ2-5	TGTGCCAGCAGCCCGGGACAGATTCAAGAGACCCAGTACTTC	CASSPGQIQETQYF
TRBD1	.	TRBV25-1	TRBJ1-1	TGTGCCAGCAGAGGGACAGGGGACACTGAAGCTTTCTTT	CASRGTGDTEAFF
TRBD2	.	TRBV7-2	TRBJ2-5	TGTGCCAGCAGCTTTTATACTAGCGGGCAAGAGACCCAGTACTTC	CASSFYTSGQETQYF
TRBD1	.	TRBV4-1	TRBJ2-3	TGCGCCAGCAGCCAAGATCGTCTTGTGCCAGGGGGAACAGATACGCAGTATTTT	CASSQDRLVPGGTDTQYF
.	few	TRBV7-2	TRBJ2-1	TGTGCCAGCAGCTTAGCAAGCGCCTTCTACAATGAGCAGTTCTTC	CASSLASAFYNEQFF
TRBD2	.	TRBV5-5	TRBJ2-3	TGTGCCAGCAGCCGGACTAGCGGGAGAGATACGCAGTATTTT	CASSRTSGRDTQYF
.	.	TRBV5-1	TRBJ2-3	TGCGCCAGCAGCTTGGGACTCCCTGCCTTCACAGATACGCAGTATTTT	CASSLGLPAFTDTQYF
.	.	TRBV5-4	TRBJ2-3	TGTGCCAGCAGCTTGGGCCGGAGCGATAACACAGATACGCAGTATTTT	CASSLGRSDNTDTQYF
TRBD2	few	TRBV5-4	TRBJ2-1	TGTGCCAGCTCGAGCGTACTAGCGGGAGTGGAAGAGCAGTTCTTC	CASSSVLAGVEEQFF
.	.	TRBV19	TRBJ2-5	TGTGCCAGTAGTGTTCGAGAGACCCAGTACTTC	CASSVRETQYF
.	.	TRBV4-3	TRBJ2-3	TGCGCCAGCAGCCAAGATCTTTTCGGTACTAGCACAGATACGCAGTATTTT	CASSQDLFGTSTDTQYF
.	.	TRBV7-6	TRBJ2-2	TGTGCCAGCGGGGTAGCGAAGGGCGGGGAGCTGTTTTTT	CASGVAKGGELFF
TRBD1	.	TRBV29-1	TRBJ1-2	TGCAGCGTTGTGACAGGGAACTATGGCTACACCTTC	CSVVTGNYGYTF
.	.	TRBV28	TRBJ1-2	TGTGCCAGCAGTCACAGGACCGACTATGGCTACACCTTC	CASSHRTDYGYTF
.	.	TRBV30	TRBJ2-1	TGTGCCTGCGCAATACATCGGGGGGCGTCCAATGAGCAGTTCTTC	CACAIHRGASNEQFF
TRBD1	few	TRBV25-1	TRBJ2-5	TGTGCCAGCAGACACGACAGGGAGCCAGAGACCCAGTACTTC	CASRHDREPETQYF
TRBD2	.	TRBV5-1	TRBJ2-7	TGCGCCAGCTCCCGGCGGGAGAGCTCCTACGAGCAGTACTTC	CASSRRESSYEQYF
TRBD2	.	TRBV19	TRBJ2-7	TGTGCCAGTAGTAAAGGACTAGCGGGTTCCTACGAGCAGTACTTC	CASSKGLAGSYEQYF
TRBD1	.	TRBV4-3	TRBJ1-2	TGCGCCAGCAGACCTTCTTCAGGGGGCGCCTATGGCTACACCTTC	CASRPSSGGAYGYTF
TRBD1	.	TRBV7-2	TRBJ2-3	TGTGCCAGCAGCCCCGTTCAAGGGGGCTTGGGCACAGATACGCAGTATTTT	CASSPVQGGLGTDTQYF
.	.	TRBV6-1	TRBJ2-7	TGTGCCAGCAGTGCCGGAGGAGGGACGCCTTACGAGCAGTACTTC	CASSAGGGTPYEQYF
.	few	TRBV15	TRBJ2-4	TGTGCCACCAGCAGAGTCGGGAGTAGGGCCAAAAACATTCAGTACTTC	CATSRVGSRAKNIQYF
.	.	TRBV5-5	TRBJ2-7	TGTGCCAGCAGCGAAGCAGACAGTCCGAGCTCCTACGAGCAGTACTTC	CASSEADSPSSYEQYF
TRBD1	few	TRBV28	TRBJ1-5	TGTGCCAGCATCCTGGGGACAGGGGACAATCAGCCCCAGCATTTT	CASILGTGDNQPQHF
TRBD2	.	TRBV30	TRBJ2-2	TGTGCCTGGAGGGGACTAGCGGGAGTCGGGGAGCTGTTTTTT	CAWRGLAGVGELFF
TRBD2	.	TRBV9	TRBJ2-2	TGTGCCAGCAGCGTCAGGGGACTAGCGGGAGAGATTGGCGGGGAGCTGTTTTTT	CASSVRGLAGEIGGELFF
.	.	TRBV4-3	TRBJ2-3	TGCGCCAGCAGCCAAGCCGGGACTGGCAGCCCAGATACGCAGTATTTT	CASSQAGTGSPDTQYF
.	.	TRBV9	TRBJ2-7	TGTGCCAGCAGCGTAGAGGGGGGCGGGAGACCGTACGAGCAGTACTTC	CASSVEGGGRPYEQYF
.	.	TRBV27	TRBJ2-4	TGTGCCAGCAGTCCACAGGGTCCAAACATTCAGTACTTC	CASSPQGPNIQYF
TRBD2	few	TRBV15	TRBJ2-7	TGTGCCACCAGCAGAGTAACTAGCGGGAGCGACGAGCAGTACTTC	CATSRVTSGSDEQYF
TRBD2	few	TRBV5-1	TRBJ2-3	TGCGCCAGCAGCCAATGGGAGCTAGCGGGAAGAGTAGATACGCAGTATTTT	CASSQWELAGRVDTQYF
.	.	TRBV6-5	TRBJ2-3	TGTGCCAGCAGCACAGGGACGGGTACGCAGTATTTT	CASSTGTGTQYF
TRBD2	few	TRBV5-1	TRBJ2-1	TGCGCCAGCAGCTTGTCGGCGGGAGGGGCTAACAATGAGCAGTTCTTC	CASSLSAGGANNEQFF
.	few	TRBV30	TRBJ1-5	TGTGCCTGGAGCCGGGGGGTATCGGATCAGCCCCAGCATTTT	CAWSRGVSDQPQHF
TRBD1	.	TRBV19	TRBJ2-3	TGTGCCAGTAGTCCAGGACAGGGTCCAGATACGCAGTATTTT	CASSPGQGPDTQYF